This entry lists 24 T cell receptor beta chains sequenced from one sample in a study of T cells after posttransplantation cyclophosphamide. Clones were read by immunoSEQ multiplex PCR, and TCRdb kept only the in-frame ones, dropping some. The sample was found to contain more than 9,500 clones, and every one recurs. The sample consisted of PBMCs. Receptor source: a woman between 40 and 55 years old in good health, CMV-negative, and a related stem cell transplant donor.

Many counts were recorded for this clone. The rearrangement links TRBV30 to TRBJ2-1; 14 nucleotides agree with TRBD2. Germline V lookup: CDR1 GTSNPN, CDR2 SVGIG (reference sequence). Trimming took 3 bases from V and 4 from J; bases not matched to a gene: 5. There are 16 residues in the CDR3. CDR3 residues: CAWRLRTSGRYNEQFF. The CDR3 DNA reads TGTGCCTGGAGATTGCGGACTAGCGGGAGGTACAATGAGCAGTTCTTC.

This clone was picked up many times. This chain uses TRBV7-3 with TRBJ2-5; D ambiguous. This CDR3 region has 14 residues. V lost 1 base to trimming and J lost 0 bases, with 6 bases between them. Germline lookup yields CDR1 SGHTA and CDR2 FQGTGA. CDR3 coding DNA: TGTGCCAGCAGCTTAAACGGGTACCAAGAGACCCAGTACTTC. This codes for CASSLNGYQETQYF.

This clone was counted ten times or more. The chain joins TRBV19 to TRBJ2-7; 9 bases agree with TRBD1. Trimming at V came to 5 bases and at J to 4 bases, leaving 9 bases not matched to a gene. The length of the CDR3 is 15 residues. Germline V gene sequence: CDR1 LNHDA, CDR2 SQIVND (reference sequence). The CDR3 loop is CASSPRTGAGYEQYF. The CDR3 region has the DNA TGTGCCAGTAGTCCCCGGACAGGGGCAGGTTACGAGCAGTACTTC.

This clone was recorded at least ten times. The CDR3: CASSLWGREAQYF. CDR3 sequence (DNA): TGTGCCAGCAGCTTATGGGGCAGGGAGGCGCAGTACTTC. The rearrangement uses TRBV11-1 and TRBJ2-7, with a possible D match to TRBD2 (6 bases). The ends were cut back, 2 bases at V and 9 bases at J, with 14 bases in the middle. The CDR3 extends over 13 amino acids. CDR1 and CDR2 (germline): SGHAT, FQDESV (reference sequence).

The V call is TRBV12-5, the J call TRBJ2-3, with unresolved D. The CDR3 has 16 amino acids. The V and J ends lost 2 bases and 6 bases respectively, with 18 bases between them. Germline CDR1 LGHNT, CDR2 FRNRAP. In DNA, the CDR3 is TGTGCTAGTGGTTTGACGGCCGGCCTTACAGTGGATACGCAGTATTTT. Translated: CASGLTAGLTVDTQYF.

This clone was seen at least ten times. The chain links TRBV11-1 to TRBJ2-6, with D possibly being TRBD2 (6 bases). The CDR3 has 15 amino acids. With 2 bases removed from V and 1 base from J, the gap between germline ends came to 6 bases. The germline V gene encodes CDR1 SGHAT and CDR2 FQDESV (reference sequence). The CDR3 coding sequence is TGTGCCAGCAGCTTACGGGGGTCTGGGGCCAACGTCCTGACTTTC. Protein: CASSLRGSGANVLTF.

Many counts were recorded for this clone. The chain is built from TRBV6-2 or TRBV6-3 and TRBJ2-7, with D possibly being TRBD2 (6 bases). Germline V gives CDR1 MNHEY, CDR2 SVGEGT. This CDR3 contains 16 residues. Trimming cost V 0 bases and J 6 bases, with 18 bases left between them. CDR3 in amino acids: CASSYSWEATDLEQYF. The CDR3 DNA reads TGTGCCAGCAGTTACTCCTGGGAGGCGACAGATCTCGAGCAGTACTTC.

This clone was counted at least ten times. This rearrangement joins TRBV18 to TRBJ1-2, with 7 positions matching TRBD1. The CDR3 covers 16 residues. In germline, CDR1 is KGHSH, CDR2 LQKENI. The ends lost 6 bases at V and 4 bases at J; junction bases unmatched: 14. In nucleotides, the CDR3 is TGTGCCAGCTCGTCCGGACAGGCAGGGATTCGCTATGGCTACACCTTC. It encodes CASSSGQAGIRYGYTF.

In its sample, this clone was seen many times. CDR3 amino acids: CASSLVWRDYGYTF. The CDR3 region has the DNA TGTGCCAGCAGCTTAGTTTGGAGGGACTATGGCTACACCTTC. The rearrangement joins TRBV7-2 to TRBJ1-2; D remains ambiguous. Trimming took 1 base from V and 3 from J, leaving 9 bases between them. Per germline, CDR1 SGHTA and CDR2 FQGNSA. The CDR3 contains 14 residues.

This clone was counted at least ten times. This rearrangement joins TRBV2 to TRBJ1-1; D is undetermined. The CDR3 length is 13 residues. Per germline, CDR1 SNHLY and CDR2 FYNNEI. V was shortened by 9 bases and J by 0 bases, with 11 bases between the two germline ends. CDR3 sequence (DNA): TGTGCCAGTTCCCCGTCCCTGAACACTGAAGCTTTCTTT. Translation gives CASSPSLNTEAFF.

The sample holds many counts of this clone. CDR3 bases: TGCGCCAGCAGTGATGGGGGACAGGGGAGAACCGGGGAGCTGTTTTTT. Residues: CASSDGGQGRTGELFF. V is TRBV10-1 and J is TRBJ2-2; 10 bases fit TRBD1. Germline V gene lookup returns CDR1 WNHNN and CDR2 SYGVQD (reference sequence). V was pared by 3 bases and J by 5 bases, with 6 bases of the junction left unmatched. The CDR3 is 16 residues long.

This clone has ten or more counts. The chain has TRBV2 and TRBJ1-1; D is possibly TRBD1 (5 bases). V lost 6 bases and J lost 3, with 14 bases in between. The germline V gene encodes CDR1 SNHLY and CDR2 FYNNEI. CDR3 length equals 14 residues. The CDR3 region is CASRDPTGDTEAFF. CDR3 nucleotide sequence: TGTGCCAGCAGGGACCCTACGGGGGACACTGAAGCTTTCTTT.

This clone was observed many times. The chain carries TRBV18 and TRBJ1-1; D remains unclear. The ends were cut back, 8 bases at V and 5 bases at J, with 15 bases in the middle. The CDR3 is 13 amino acids. Germline loops: CDR1 KGHSH, CDR2 LQKENI. CDR3 DNA sequence: TGTGCCAGCCAGAAGGCAGGCGAGACTGAAGCTTTCTTT. Translation gives CASQKAGETEAFF.

This clone was observed a few times. The chain joins TRBV7-8 to TRBJ1-6; D remains ambiguous. Trimming took off 0 bases at V and 10 bases at J, with 13 bases between the two ends. Germline loops: CDR1 SGHVS, CDR2 FQNEAQ. The CDR3 sequence is 15 residues long. The CDR3 spells CASSLAPGLWSPLHF. The CDR3 bases are TGTGCCAGCAGCTTAGCGCCCGGTTTGTGGTCACCCCTCCACTTT.

This clone was picked up a small number of times. V and J are TRBV5-1 and TRBJ2-5; the match to TRBD2 covers 11 bases. CDR3 size: 16 residues. J was trimmed by 8 bases and V by 2 bases; bases with no gene match: 11. In germline, CDR1 is SGHRS, CDR2 YFSETQ. CDR3 in amino acids: CASSFPRTSGSETQYF. CDR3 sequence (DNA): TGCGCCAGCAGCTTCCCGAGGACTAGCGGGTCCGAAACCCAGTACTTC.

At least ten counts were recorded for this clone. The chain joins TRBV4-2 to TRBJ2-1; weak D call: TRBD2 (6 bases). V lost 0 bases and J lost 14, with 23 bases in between. CDR3 length: 16 amino acids. The V gene's germline CDR1 is LGHNA and CDR2 YNFKEQ. In DNA form, the CDR3 reads TGTGCCAGCAGCCAAGATCCGGAGCGGGCCTCCTTGAAAGAGTTCTTC. Its translation is CASSQDPERASLKEFF.

By sample fraction, this clone is medium-sized. As DNA, the CDR3 is TGTGCCAGCAGTTACGGGGCGGAGATAGGGCAGTTCTTC. Amino acids: CASSYGAEIGQFF. This rearrangement joins TRBV6-5 to TRBJ2-1; D possibly corresponds to TRBD1 (5 bases). Trimming removed 2 bases at V and 12 bases at J, with 14 bases between. Germline CDR1 is MNHEY and CDR2 is SVGAGI. The CDR3 covers 13 residues.

This clone was counted at least ten times. V and J are TRBV5-8 and TRBJ2-5; 10 nucleotides match TRBD2. The length of the CDR3 is 16 residues. The germline gives CDR1 SGHTS, CDR2 YDEGEE. The J segment lost 6 bases and the V segment lost 3 bases, leaving 11 bases of the junction unmatched. The CDR3 loop is CASSWTSSGSFKTQYF. In DNA, the CDR3 is TGTGCCAGCAGCTGGACATCTAGCGGGAGTTTTAAGACCCAGTACTTC.

This clone was detected ten times or more. The chain uses TRBV18 and TRBJ2-1; the match to TRBD1 covers 7 bases. The CDR3 runs to 13 residues. V shed 3 bases and J 9 bases; nucleotides not matched to a gene: 5. Germline CDR1 KGHSH, CDR2 LQKENI. The CDR3 nucleotides read TGTGCCAGCTCACCCGATTCAGGGGGTGAGCAGTTCTTC. It yields the protein CASSPDSGGEQFF.

This clone was found many times. V and J are TRBV7-2 and TRBJ2-3; 10 bases fit TRBD1. The germline CDR1 and CDR2 sequences are SGHTA and FQGNSA. V dropped 3 bases and J dropped 6; count of bases not matched to a gene: 6. The CDR3 has 15 residues. The CDR3 DNA follows: TGTGCCAGCAGCTTCTCCGGGACAGGGGAGGATACGCAGTATTTT. Translated: CASSFSGTGEDTQYF.

This clone was found many times. V usage is TRBV24-1 and J usage is TRBJ1-5; D remains unclear. Germline-derived CDR1 and CDR2 are KGHDR and SFDVKD. The CDR3 covers 14 residues. Trimming removed 5 bases from V and 1 base from J, with 8 bases in between. The CDR3 coding sequence is TGTGCCACCAGTGGCAGAACCAGCAATCAGCCCCAGCATTTT. It specifies CATSGRTSNQPQHF.

The chain uses TRBV10-3 and TRBJ2-5, with TRBD1 identical over 8 bases. The CDR3 extends over 13 amino acids. The germline gives CDR1 ENHRY, CDR2 SYGVKD. J lost 3 bases, V lost 6 bases, and 3 bases had no gene match. The CDR3 protein is CAIREQGEETQYF. CDR3 nucleotide sequence: TGTGCCATCAGAGAACAGGGGGAAGAGACCCAGTACTTC.

There are many counts of this clone. J is TRBJ1-5 and V is TRBV24-1; D is possibly TRBD1 (5 bases). V shed 7 bases and J shed 4 bases, with 16 bases lying between them. This CDR3 region has 15 residues. Germline V gene lookup returns CDR1 KGHDR and CDR2 SFDVKD. DNA for the CDR3: TGTGCCACCAGGACCAGGGTAGGGAAAAATCAGCCCCAGCATTTT. Translation: CATRTRVGKNQPQHF.

This clone was seen at least ten times. The sample contains more than one DNA sequence encoding this CDR3. The rearrangement joins TRBV18 to TRBJ2-2; D not certain. The CDR3 extends over 13 amino acids. Deletions cut 2 bases from V and 7 bases from J, with 8 bases between. Germline CDR1 KGHSH, CDR2 LQKENI. The CDR3 reads CASSPDGSGELFF. CDR3 nucleotide sequence: TGTGCCAGCTCACCAGATGGTAGCGGGGAGCTGTTTTTT.